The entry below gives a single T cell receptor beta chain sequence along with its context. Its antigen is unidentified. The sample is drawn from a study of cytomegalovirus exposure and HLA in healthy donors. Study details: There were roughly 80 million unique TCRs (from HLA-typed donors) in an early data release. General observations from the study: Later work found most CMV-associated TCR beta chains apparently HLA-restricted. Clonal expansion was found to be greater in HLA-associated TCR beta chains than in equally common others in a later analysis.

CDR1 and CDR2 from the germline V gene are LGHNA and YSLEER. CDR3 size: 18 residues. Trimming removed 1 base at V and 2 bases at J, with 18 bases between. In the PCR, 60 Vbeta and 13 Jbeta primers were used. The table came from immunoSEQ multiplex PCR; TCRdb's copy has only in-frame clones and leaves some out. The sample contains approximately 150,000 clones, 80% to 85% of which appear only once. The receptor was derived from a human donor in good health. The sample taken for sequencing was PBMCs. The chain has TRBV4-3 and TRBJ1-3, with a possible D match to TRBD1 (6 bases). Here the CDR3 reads CASSQALQGAATGNTIYF. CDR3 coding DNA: TGCGCCAGCAGCCAAGCCCTACAGGGCGCCGCGACTGGAAACACCATATATTTT.